This T cell receptor (beta chain) was identified in a study of T-cell memory formation after mild COVID-19 (dated by TCRdb to about 2021). Background for the entire study: TCR sequence clusters from the two donors were found to be largely donor specific. Longitudinal TCRalpha and TCRbeta repertoire sequencing tracked T-cell clones expanding and contracting after mild COVID-19 in a couple of donors. Two young, previously healthy adult volunteers made up the cohort, one male and one female.

In regard to this clonotype: It has no known antigen specificity. No much larger clone is present one base from it, and per-base qualities are unavailable.

General conclusions and limits of the study: Some responding clones were detected in pre-infection memory, which suggested that pre-existing cross-reactive memory T cells had joined the SARS-CoV-2 response. The second-wave clones that peaked on day 37 were not confirmed to be SARS-CoV-2 specific. Only a couple of mild cases were covered by the study, and larger cohorts that include severe cases with pre-infection samples were considered necessary. Clones contracting from day 15 to 85 had balanced CD4/CD8 phenotypes, while a second wave expanding from day 15 to 37 was biased towards CD4+. Contracting CD4+ clones appeared mostly in the CM and EM memory subsets, whereas CD8+ clones were enriched in EMRA.

PBMCs were isolated by Ficoll-Paque density gradient centrifugation. V is shortened by 7 bases, J by 3 bases, and the region joining them spans 16 bases. The germline V gene sets CDR1 to LGHNA and CDR2 to YNFKEQ. Including the terminal cysteine and phenylalanine, the CDR3 comprises 14 residues. The entry retains the CDR3 DNA only, 42 bases that are in frame from base 1. This sample was sequenced with an Illumina NovaSeq 6000. TCRalpha and TCRbeta cDNA libraries were built by 5'RACE with constant-segment primers, adding sample barcodes and unique molecular identifiers. Trizol reagent was used to extract RNA from every sample. Library amplification was performed in two PCR steps, and a second sample barcode and Illumina TruSeq adapters were introduced in the second step. Sequencing of libraries was performed on an Illumina NovaSeq with 2 x 150 bp paired-end reads. In the source study's methods: The reads were demultiplexed and collapsed into UMI-guided consensus sequences using migec v1.2.7. Using mixcr v2.1.11, the UMI consensuses were aligned to TRA and TRB V and J templates and assembled into clonotypes. A clonotype was counted as expanded or contracted only when both edgeR and NoisET called the clonotype significant, with the noise models trained on biological replicates. For edgeR calls, a false discovery rate-adjusted p below 0.01 and a log2 fold-change threshold of 1 were applied. PCA with hierarchical clustering of max-normalized trajectories of the 1000 most abundant clonotypes was used as exploratory dynamics analysis. The CD4 or CD8 phenotype of responding clones was assigned using the separately sequenced CD4+ and CD8+ repertoires. The raw public reads went through TCRdb reprocessing: fastp at Q25, MiXCR clone calling, in-frame beta chains kept. Each entry is one CDR3 protein sequence, shown with its most common DNA and genes. The V and J calls, along with clone size, are taken from TCRdb and not from the paper's own processing. The sample table shows 140,000 to 150,000 distinct CDR3 sequences, and under 30% are seen once. The ten largest clones capture roughly a quarter of the sample.

The chain employs TRBV4-2 and TRBJ2-7; the D segment could be TRBD2, given 6 matching bases. The receptor was isolated from an adult woman who had mild COVID-19 (a few samples of this study predate the infection). The sample titles of this study are shuffled in the database, so cell type and time point are left out; the donor was told from shared clones. Sequencing was done on a sample of PBMCs or a T cell subset sorted from them (not recorded which). The DNA sequence is given as TGTGCCAGCATCCCGCCCGGGGGTAGCTACGAGCAGTACTTC. It encodes CASIPPGGSYEQYF.